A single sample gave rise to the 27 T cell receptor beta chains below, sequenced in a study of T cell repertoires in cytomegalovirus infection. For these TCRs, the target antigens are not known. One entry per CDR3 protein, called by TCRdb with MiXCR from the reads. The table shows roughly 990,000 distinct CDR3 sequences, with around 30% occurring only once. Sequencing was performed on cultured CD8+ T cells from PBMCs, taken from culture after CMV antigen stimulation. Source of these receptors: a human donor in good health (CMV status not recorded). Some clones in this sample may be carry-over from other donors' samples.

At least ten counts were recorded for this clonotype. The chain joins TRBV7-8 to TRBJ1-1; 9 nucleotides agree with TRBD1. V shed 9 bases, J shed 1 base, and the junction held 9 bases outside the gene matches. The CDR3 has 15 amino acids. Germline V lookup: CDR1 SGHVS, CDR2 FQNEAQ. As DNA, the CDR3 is TGTGCCAGTAACTATGGGACAGGGAGGAACACTGAAGCTTTCTTT. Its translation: CASNYGTGRNTEAFF.

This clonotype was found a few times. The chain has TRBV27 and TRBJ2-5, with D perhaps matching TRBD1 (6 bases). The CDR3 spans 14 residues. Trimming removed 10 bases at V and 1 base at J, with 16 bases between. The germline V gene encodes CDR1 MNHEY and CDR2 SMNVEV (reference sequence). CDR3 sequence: CAKAPRDTQETQYF. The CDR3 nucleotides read TGTGCCAAAGCTCCCCGGGACACCCAAGAGACCCAGTACTTC.

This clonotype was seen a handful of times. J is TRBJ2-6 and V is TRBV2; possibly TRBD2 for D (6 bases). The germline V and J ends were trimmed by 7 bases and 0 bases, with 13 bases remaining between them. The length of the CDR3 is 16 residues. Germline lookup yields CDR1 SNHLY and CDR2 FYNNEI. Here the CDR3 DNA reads TGTGCCAGCAAAAAGGCCGGGAGCTCTGGGGCCAACGTCCTGACTTTC. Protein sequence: CASKKAGSSGANVLTF.

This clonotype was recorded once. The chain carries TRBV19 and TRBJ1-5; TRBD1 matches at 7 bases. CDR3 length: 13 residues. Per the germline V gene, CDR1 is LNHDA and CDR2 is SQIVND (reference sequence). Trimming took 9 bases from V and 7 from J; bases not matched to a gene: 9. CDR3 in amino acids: CASSRGLGQPQHF. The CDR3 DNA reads TGTGCCAGCTCGAGGGGGCTAGGGCAGCCCCAGCATTTT.

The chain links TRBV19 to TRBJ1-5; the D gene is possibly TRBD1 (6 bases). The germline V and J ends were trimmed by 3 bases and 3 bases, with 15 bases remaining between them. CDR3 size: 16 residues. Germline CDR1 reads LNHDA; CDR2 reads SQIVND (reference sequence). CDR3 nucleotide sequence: TGTGCCAGTAGTATCCCCCGACAGGTCGACAATCAGCCCCAGCATTTT. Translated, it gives CASSIPRQVDNQPQHF.

The CDR3 is CAILAGGAYNSPLHF. The CDR3 DNA reads TGCGCCATCCTGGCAGGGGGCGCCTATAATTCACCCCTCCACTTT. The chain is built from TRBV10-2 and TRBJ1-6; TRBD1 aligns across 8 bases. The germline V gene has CDR1 WSHSY and CDR2 SAAADI. The trim removed 10 bases at V and 2 bases at J, leaving 7 bases unmatched. The CDR3 loop spans 15 amino acids.

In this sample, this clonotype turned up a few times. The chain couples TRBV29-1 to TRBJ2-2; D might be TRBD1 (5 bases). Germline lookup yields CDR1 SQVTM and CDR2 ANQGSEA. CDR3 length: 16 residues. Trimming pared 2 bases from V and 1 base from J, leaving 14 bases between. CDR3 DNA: TGCAGCGTTGAATTAGGGGCCCCCTGGAACACCGGGGAGCTGTTTTTT. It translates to CSVELGAPWNTGELFF.

In nucleotides, the CDR3 is TGTGCCAGCACCCCCTGGAGCTATTCTAGCACAGATACGCAGTATTTT. It encodes CASTPWSYSSTDTQYF. The chain carries TRBV6-1 and TRBJ2-3; D is undetermined. The V end lost 7 bases, the J end lost 0 bases, and 17 bases lay between the germline ends. From germline, CDR1 is MNHNS and CDR2 SASEGT. The CDR3 totals 16 residues.

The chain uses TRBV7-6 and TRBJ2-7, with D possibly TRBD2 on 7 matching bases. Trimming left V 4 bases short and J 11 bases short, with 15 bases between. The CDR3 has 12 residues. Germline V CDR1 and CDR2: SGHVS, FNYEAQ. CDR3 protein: CASSSLRGPEYV. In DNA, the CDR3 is TGTGCCAGCAGCTCCCTGCGGGGGCCGGAGTACGTC.

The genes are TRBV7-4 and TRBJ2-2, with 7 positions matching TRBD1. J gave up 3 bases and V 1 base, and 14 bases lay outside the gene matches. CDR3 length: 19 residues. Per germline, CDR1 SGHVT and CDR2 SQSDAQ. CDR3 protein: CASSLVSRDHTGDTGELFF. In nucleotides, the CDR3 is TGTGCCAGCAGCTTAGTATCCAGGGATCATACAGGGGACACCGGGGAGCTGTTTTTT.

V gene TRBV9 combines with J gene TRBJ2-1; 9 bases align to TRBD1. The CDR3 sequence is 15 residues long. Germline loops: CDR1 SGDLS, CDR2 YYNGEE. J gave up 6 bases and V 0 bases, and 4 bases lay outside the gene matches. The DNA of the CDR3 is TGTGCCAGCAGCGTAGTCCGGACAGGGGTCAATGAGCAGTTCTTC. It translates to CASSVVRTGVNEQFF.

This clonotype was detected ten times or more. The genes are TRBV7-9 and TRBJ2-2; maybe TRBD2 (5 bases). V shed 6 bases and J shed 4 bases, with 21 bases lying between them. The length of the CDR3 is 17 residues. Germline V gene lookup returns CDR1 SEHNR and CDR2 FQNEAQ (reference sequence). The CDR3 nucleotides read TGTGCCAGCAGTCCCGGAGCCCCAGGTCGGGGCACCGGGGAGCTGTTTTTT. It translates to CASSPGAPGRGTGELFF.

The CDR3 coding sequence is TGTGCCAGCAGACGCAACTCTTTAGCCAAAAACATTCAGTACTTC. Translating it yields CASRRNSLAKNIQYF. V usage is TRBV27 and J usage is TRBJ2-4, with D unresolved. Germline V gene lookup returns CDR1 MNHEY and CDR2 SMNVEV (reference sequence). This CDR3 contains 15 residues. V lost 6 bases and J lost 0, with 12 bases in between.

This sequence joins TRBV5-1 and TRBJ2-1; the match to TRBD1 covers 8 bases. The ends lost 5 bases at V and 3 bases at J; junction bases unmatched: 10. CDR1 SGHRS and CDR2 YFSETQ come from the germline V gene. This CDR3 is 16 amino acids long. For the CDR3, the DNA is TGCGCCAGCAGTCTCCGACCGGGACAGGTCTACAATGAGCAGTTCTTC. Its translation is CASSLRPGQVYNEQFF.

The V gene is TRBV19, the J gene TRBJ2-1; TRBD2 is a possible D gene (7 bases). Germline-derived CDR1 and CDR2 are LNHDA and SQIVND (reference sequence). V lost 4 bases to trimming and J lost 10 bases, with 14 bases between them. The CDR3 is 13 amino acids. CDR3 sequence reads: CASSTWEGGEQFF. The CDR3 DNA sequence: TGTGCCAGTAGTACTTGGGAGGGGGGCGAGCAGTTCTTC.

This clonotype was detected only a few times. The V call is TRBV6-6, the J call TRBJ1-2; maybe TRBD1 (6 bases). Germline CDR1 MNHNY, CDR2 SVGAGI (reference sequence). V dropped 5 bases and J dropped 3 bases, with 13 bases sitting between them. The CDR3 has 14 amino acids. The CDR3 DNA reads TGTGCCAGCAGTGACTACTCAGGGGACTATGGCTACACCTTC. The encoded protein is CASSDYSGDYGYTF.

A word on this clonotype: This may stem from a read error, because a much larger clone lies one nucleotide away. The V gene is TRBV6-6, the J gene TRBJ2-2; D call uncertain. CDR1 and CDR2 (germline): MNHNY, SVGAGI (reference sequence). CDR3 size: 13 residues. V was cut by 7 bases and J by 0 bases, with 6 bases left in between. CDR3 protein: CASTPSNTGELFF. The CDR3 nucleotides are TGTGCCAGCACCCCCTCGAACACCGGGGAGCTGTTTTTT.

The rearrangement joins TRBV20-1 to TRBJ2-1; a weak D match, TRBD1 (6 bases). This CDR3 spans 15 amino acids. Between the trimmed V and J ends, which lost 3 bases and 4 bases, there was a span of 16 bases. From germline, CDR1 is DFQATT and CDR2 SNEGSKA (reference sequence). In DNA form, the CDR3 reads TGCAGTGCTAGGCCCTGGGACACACATTACAATGAGCAGTTCTTC. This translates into CSARPWDTHYNEQFF.

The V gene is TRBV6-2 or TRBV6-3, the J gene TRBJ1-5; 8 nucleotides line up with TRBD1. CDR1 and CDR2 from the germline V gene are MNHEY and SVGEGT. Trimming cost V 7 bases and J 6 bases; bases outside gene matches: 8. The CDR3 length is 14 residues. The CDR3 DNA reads TGTGCCAGCAAGGACAGGGTGTTCGGTCAGCCCCAGCATTTT. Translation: CASKDRVFGQPQHF.

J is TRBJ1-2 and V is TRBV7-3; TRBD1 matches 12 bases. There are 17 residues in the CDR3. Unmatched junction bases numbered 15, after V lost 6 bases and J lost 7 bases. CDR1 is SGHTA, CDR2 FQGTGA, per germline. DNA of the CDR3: TGTGCCAGCAGTCGACGACCGGGACAGGGGGCTGGCTGTGGCTACACCTTC. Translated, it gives CASSRRPGQGAGCGYTF.

The DNA for the CDR3 is TGTGCCATCAGTGAGTCCCAGAGGGTGGACGAGCAGTACGTC. It specifies CAISESQRVDEQYV. V and J are TRBV10-3 and TRBJ2-7, with TRBD2 as a possible D gene (5 bases). Per the germline V gene, CDR1 is ENHRY and CDR2 is SYGVKD. V was clipped by 0 bases and J by 5 bases, with 11 bases between them. The CDR3 length is 14 residues.

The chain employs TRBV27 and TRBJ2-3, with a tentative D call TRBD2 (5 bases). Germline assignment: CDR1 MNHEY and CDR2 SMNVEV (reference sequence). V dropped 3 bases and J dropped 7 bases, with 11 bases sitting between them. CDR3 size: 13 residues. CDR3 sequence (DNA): TGTGCCAGCAGTTTTAGTTCGGGAAATACGCAGTATTTT. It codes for CASSFSSGNTQYF.

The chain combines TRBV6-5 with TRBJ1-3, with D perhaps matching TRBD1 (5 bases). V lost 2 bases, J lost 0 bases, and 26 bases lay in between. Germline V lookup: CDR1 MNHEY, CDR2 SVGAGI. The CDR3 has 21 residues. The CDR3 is CASSYQLLPSWQGLSGNTIYF. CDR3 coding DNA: TGTGCCAGCAGTTACCAGCTTTTACCCAGCTGGCAGGGACTCTCTGGAAACACCATATATTTT.

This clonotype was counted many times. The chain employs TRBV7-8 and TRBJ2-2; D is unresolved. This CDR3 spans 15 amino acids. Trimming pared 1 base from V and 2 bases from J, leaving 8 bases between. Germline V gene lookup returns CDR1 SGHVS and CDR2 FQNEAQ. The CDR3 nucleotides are TGTGCCAGCAGCTTAGGCACAGATAACACCGGGGAGCTGTTTTTT. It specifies CASSLGTDNTGELFF.

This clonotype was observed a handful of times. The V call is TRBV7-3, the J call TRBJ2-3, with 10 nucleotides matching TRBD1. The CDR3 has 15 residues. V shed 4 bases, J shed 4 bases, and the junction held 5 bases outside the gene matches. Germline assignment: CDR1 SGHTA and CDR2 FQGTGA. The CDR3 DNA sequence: TGTGCCAGCAGCTCGACAGGGGGCAAGGCAGATACGCAGTATTTT. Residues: CASSSTGGKADTQYF. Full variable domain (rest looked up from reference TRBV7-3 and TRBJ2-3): GAGVSQTPSNKVTEKGKYVELRCDPISGHTALYWYRQSLGQGPEFLIYFQGTGAADDSGLPNDRFFAVRPEGSVSTLKIQRTERGDSAVYLCASSSTGGKADTQYFGPGTRLTVL.

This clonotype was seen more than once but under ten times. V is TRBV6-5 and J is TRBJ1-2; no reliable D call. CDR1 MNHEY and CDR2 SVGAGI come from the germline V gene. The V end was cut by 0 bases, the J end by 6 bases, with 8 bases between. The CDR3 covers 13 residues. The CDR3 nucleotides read TGTGCCAGCAGTTACTCGGAGGGCAATGGCTACACCTTC. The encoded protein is CASSYSEGNGYTF.

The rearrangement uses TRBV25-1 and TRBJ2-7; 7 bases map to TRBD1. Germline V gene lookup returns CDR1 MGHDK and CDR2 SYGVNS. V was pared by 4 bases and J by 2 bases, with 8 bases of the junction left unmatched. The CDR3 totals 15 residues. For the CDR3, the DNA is TGTGCCAGCAGTGGACAGGGACGGGTACCCTACGAGCAGTACTTC. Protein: CASSGQGRVPYEQYF.